These 7 T cell receptor beta chains came from one sample sequenced in a study of OX40 agonist ivuxolimab in advanced cancers. Libraries were built with the immunoSEQ multiplex PCR assay. Drawn from immuneACCESS, this table holds only the in-frame rearrangements with V and J called that TCRdb kept. Clones are partly lost; checked studies trace under half to an unresolved V gene and leave the rest unexplained. Counted in this sample were fewer than 200,000 clones; approximately 94% of them appeared once. Of the sample, just over 0.3% falls within the top ten clones. Source: CD4+ or CD8+ T cells sorted from blood, taken in a trial of the OX40 agonist ivuxolimab. The receptors were sampled from an adult with an advanced solid tumor such as melanoma, head and neck, liver or kidney cancer.

This clone was detected a few times. This chain joins TRBV19 and TRBJ1-5, with D perhaps matching TRBD1 (5 bases). The CDR3 sequence is 15 residues long. Trimming cost V 6 bases and J 3 bases, with 15 bases left between them. CDR1 LNHDA and CDR2 SQIVND come from the germline V gene (reference sequence). Here the CDR3 DNA reads TGTGCCAGTAGATCGGGACGGATACCCAATCAGCCCCAGCATTTT. The encoded protein is CASRSGRIPNQPQHF.

This clone was picked up a small number of times. This chain links TRBV6-5 with TRBJ1-5; D is unresolved. There are 14 residues in the CDR3. Germline loops: CDR1 MNHEY, CDR2 SVGAGI. The germline V and J ends were trimmed by 6 bases and 7 bases, with 16 bases remaining between them. The CDR3 loop is CASSRGDPGQPQHF. The CDR3 DNA follows: TGTGCCAGCAGCCGCGGGGATCCCGGCCAGCCCCAGCATTTT.

This chain joins TRBV7-9 and TRBJ1-5, with D unclear. This CDR3 comprises 17 residues. Germline V lookup: CDR1 SEHNR, CDR2 FQNEAQ (reference sequence). V lost 4 bases and J 5 bases, leaving 21 bases between the germline ends. The CDR3 DNA sequence: TGTGCCAGCAGCTCCACGGAGGCAGCCAAAGCTTATCAGCCCCAGCATTTT. Its protein product is CASSSTEAAKAYQPQHF.

This clone was seen once. V gene TRBV6-5 combines with J gene TRBJ2-1; the match to TRBD2 covers 7 bases. V lost 4 bases and J lost 10; bases outside the gene matches: 1. The CDR3 is made up of 11 amino acids. Per germline, CDR1 MNHEY and CDR2 SVGAGI. CDR3 loop: CASSSGGEQFF. CDR3 bases: TGTGCCAGCAGTTCCGGGGGGGAGCAGTTCTTC.

The V gene is TRBV7-9, the J gene TRBJ2-5, with a tentative D call TRBD1 (8 bases). V lost 4 bases and J 5 bases, leaving 23 bases between the germline ends. The CDR3 sequence is 17 residues long. The germline CDR1 and CDR2 sequences are SEHNR and FQNEAQ (reference sequence). As DNA, the CDR3 is TGTGCCAGCAGCTCAGGGGCCACAGGACAGGGAGGGGAGACCCAGTACTTC. Its translation: CASSSGATGQGGETQYF.

About this clone itself: This same CDR3 is encoded by further DNA sequences in the sample. The chain carries TRBV6-5 and TRBJ1-1; the match to TRBD1 covers 7 bases. Looked up from germline, CDR1 is MNHEY and CDR2 is SVGAGI. Trimming cost V 5 bases and J 1 base; bases outside gene matches: 4. This CDR3 contains 14 residues. The CDR3 DNA follows: TGTGCCAGCAGTCAAAGGACAGGGAACACTGAAGCTTTCTTT. Translating it yields CASSQRTGNTEAFF.

The chain carries TRBV19 and TRBJ1-4; TRBD1 matches 7 bases. After removal of 9 bases from V and 0 bases from J, the junction contained 16 bases not matched to a gene. There are 18 residues in the CDR3. CDR1 and CDR2 from the germline V gene are LNHDA and SQIVND (reference sequence). The CDR3 bases are TGTGCCAGCGAGACGACAGGGAGAAACCCAACAACTAATGAAAAACTGTTTTTT. Translated: CASETTGRNPTTNEKLFF.